This T cell receptor (beta chain) was identified during a study of T cells in Graves' hyperthyroidism and ophthalmopathy. RNA transcripts provided the source from which TCR beta CDR3 regions were amplified. HTBI primers drove first-round RT-PCR of the TCR CDR3. TCRdb redid the calling of the multiplex PCR reads with MiXCR, one entry per CDR3 protein. The profile covers around 440,000 distinct CDR3 sequences, with 15% to 17% appearing a single time and 7.5% to 8% taken by the ten largest. This clonotype was detected ten times or more. Fresh peripheral blood, roughly 9.8 ml of it, supplied the PBMCs. With 0 bases clipped from V and 6 bases from J, the junction kept 1 base outside the gene matches. Germline V CDR1 and CDR2: GTSNPN, SVGIG (reference sequence). The CDR3 sequence is 12 residues long.

The chain carries TRBV30 and TRBJ2-7; 8 bases line up with TRBD2. The sequence came from a woman between 18 and 29 years old with Graves' hyperthyroidism. The sequencing input was blood. The CDR3 protein is CAWSVLAGEQYF. CDR3 coding DNA: TGTGCCTGGAGTGTCCTAGCGGGCGAGCAGTACTTC.